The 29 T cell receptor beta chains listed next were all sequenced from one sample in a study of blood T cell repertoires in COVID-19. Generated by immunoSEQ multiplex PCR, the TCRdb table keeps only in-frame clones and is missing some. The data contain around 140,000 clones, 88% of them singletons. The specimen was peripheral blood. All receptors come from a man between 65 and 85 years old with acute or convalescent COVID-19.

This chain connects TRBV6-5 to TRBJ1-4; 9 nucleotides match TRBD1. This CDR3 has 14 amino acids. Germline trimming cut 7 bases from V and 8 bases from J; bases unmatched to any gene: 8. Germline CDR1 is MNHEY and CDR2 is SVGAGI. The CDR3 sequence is CASKGTGRGEKLFF. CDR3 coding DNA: TGTGCCAGCAAAGGGACAGGGAGAGGCGAAAAACTGTTTTTT.

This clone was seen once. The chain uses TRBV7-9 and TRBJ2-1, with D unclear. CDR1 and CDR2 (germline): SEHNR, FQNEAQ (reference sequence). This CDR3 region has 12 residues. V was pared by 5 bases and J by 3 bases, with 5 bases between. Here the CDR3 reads CASSQIYNEQFF. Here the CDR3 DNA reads TGTGCCAGCAGCCAGATCTACAATGAGCAGTTCTTC.

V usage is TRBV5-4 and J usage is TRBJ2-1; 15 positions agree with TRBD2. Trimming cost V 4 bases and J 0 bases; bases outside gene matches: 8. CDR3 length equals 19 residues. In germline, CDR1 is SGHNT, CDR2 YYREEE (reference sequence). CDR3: CASSLGLAGGGTSYNEQFF. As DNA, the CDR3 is TGTGCCAGCAGCCTGGGACTAGCGGGGGGCGGAACCTCCTACAATGAGCAGTTCTTC. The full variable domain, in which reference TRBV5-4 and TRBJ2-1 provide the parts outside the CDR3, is ETGVTQSPTHLIKTRGQQVTLRCSSQSGHNTVSWYQQALGQGPQFIFQYYREEENGRGNFPPRFSGLQFPNYSSELNVNALELDDSALYLCASSLGLAGGGTSYNEQFFGPGTRLTVL.

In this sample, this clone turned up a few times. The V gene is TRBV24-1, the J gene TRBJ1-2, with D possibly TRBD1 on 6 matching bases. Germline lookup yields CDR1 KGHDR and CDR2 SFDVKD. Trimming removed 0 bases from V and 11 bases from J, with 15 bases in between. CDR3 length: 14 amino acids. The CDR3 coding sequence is TGTGCCACCAGTGATTTGCCGGGACAAGGAGGTTACACCTTC. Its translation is CATSDLPGQGGYTF.

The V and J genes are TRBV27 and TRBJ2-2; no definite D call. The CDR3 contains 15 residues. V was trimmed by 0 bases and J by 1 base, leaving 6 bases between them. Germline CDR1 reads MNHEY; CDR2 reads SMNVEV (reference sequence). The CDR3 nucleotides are TGTGCCAGCAGTTTATCGCACTTGAACACCGGGGAGCTGTTTTTT. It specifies CASSLSHLNTGELFF.

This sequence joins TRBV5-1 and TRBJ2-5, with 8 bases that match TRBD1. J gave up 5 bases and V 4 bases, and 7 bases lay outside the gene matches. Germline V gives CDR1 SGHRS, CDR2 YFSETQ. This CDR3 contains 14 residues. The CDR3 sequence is CASSIDRGRETQYF. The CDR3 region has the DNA TGCGCCAGCAGCATAGACAGGGGAAGGGAGACCCAGTACTTC.

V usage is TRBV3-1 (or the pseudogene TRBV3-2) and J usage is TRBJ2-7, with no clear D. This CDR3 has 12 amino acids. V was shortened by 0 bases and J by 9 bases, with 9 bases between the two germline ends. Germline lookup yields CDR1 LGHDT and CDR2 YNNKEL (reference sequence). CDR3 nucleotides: TGTGCCAGCAGCCAAGATGCCGGTCCGCAGTACTTC. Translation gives CASSQDAGPQYF.

CDR3 nucleotide sequence: TGTGCCAGCAGCGAAGGGCCCAGGGCCTATGGCTACACCTTC. Encoded protein: CASSEGPRAYGYTF. The gene calls are TRBV3-1 (or the pseudogene TRBV3-2) and TRBJ1-2; perhaps TRBD1 as D (5 bases). The CDR3 has 14 amino acids. The V end lost 5 bases, the J end lost 4 bases, and 14 bases lay between the germline ends. Germline assignment: CDR1 LGHDT and CDR2 YNNKEL (reference sequence).

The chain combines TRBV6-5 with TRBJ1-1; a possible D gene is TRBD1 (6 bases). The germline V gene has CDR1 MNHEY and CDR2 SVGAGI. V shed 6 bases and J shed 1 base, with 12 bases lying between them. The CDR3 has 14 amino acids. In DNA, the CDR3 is TGTGCCAGCAGACCACAGGGTAGGAACACTGAAGCTTTCTTT. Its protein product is CASRPQGRNTEAFF.

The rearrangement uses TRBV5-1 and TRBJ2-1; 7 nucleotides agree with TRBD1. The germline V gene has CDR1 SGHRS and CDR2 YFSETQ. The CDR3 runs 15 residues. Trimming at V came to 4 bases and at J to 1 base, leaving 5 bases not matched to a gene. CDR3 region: CASSHDRVSYNEQFF. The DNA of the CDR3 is TGCGCCAGCAGCCACGACAGGGTATCCTACAATGAGCAGTTCTTC. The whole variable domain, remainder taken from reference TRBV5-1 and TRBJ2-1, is KAGVTQTPRYLIKTRGQQVTLSCSPISGHRSVSWYQQTPGQGLQFLFEYFSETQRNKGNFPGRFSGRQFSNSRSEMNVSTLELGDSALYLCASSHDRVSYNEQFFGPGTRLTVL.

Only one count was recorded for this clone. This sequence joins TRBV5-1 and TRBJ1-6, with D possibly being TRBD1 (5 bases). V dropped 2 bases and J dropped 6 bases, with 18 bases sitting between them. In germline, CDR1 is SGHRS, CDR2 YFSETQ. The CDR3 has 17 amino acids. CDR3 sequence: CASSFSITGATNSPLHF. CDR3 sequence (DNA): TGCGCCAGCAGCTTTAGTATTACAGGAGCCACTAATTCACCCCTCCACTTT.

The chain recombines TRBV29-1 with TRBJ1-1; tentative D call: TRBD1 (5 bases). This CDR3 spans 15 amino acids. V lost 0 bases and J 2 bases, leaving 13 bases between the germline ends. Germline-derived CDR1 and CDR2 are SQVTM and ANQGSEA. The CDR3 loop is CSVEDYTGGNTEAFF. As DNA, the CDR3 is TGCAGCGTTGAAGACTACACCGGGGGAAACACTGAAGCTTTCTTT.

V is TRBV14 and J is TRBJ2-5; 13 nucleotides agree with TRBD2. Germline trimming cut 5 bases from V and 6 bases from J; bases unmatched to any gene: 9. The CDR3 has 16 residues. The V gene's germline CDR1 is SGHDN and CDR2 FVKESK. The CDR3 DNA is TGTGCCAGCAGCACCCGGACTAGCGGGAGTATGCAGACCCAGTACTTC. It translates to CASSTRTSGSMQTQYF.

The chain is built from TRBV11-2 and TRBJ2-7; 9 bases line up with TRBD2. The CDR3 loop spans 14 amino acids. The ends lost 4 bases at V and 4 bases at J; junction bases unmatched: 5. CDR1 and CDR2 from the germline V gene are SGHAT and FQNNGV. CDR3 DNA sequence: TGTGCCAGCAGCTCAAGCGGGAGGAAATACGAGCAGTACTTC. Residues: CASSSSGRKYEQYF.

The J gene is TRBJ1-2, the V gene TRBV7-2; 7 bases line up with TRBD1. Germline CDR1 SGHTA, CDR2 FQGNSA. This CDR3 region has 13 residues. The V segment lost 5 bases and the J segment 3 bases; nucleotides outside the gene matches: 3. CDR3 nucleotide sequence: TGTGCCAGCAGCATACAGGGGTACTATGGCTACACCTTC. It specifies CASSIQGYYGYTF.

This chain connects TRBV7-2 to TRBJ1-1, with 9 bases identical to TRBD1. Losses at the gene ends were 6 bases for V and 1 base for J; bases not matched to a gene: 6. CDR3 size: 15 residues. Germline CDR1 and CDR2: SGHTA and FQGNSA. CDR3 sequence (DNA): TGTGCCAGCAGTCCCGGACAGGGGAGGAACACTGAAGCTTTCTTT. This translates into CASSPGQGRNTEAFF.

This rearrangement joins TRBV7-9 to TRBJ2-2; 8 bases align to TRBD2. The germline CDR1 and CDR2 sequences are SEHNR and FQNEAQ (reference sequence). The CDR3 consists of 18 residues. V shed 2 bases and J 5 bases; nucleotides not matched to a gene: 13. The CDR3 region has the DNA TGTGCCAGCAGCTTAAAGTTCGGAGTAGCGGGGAAAACCGGGGAGCTGTTTTTT. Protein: CASSLKFGVAGKTGELFF.

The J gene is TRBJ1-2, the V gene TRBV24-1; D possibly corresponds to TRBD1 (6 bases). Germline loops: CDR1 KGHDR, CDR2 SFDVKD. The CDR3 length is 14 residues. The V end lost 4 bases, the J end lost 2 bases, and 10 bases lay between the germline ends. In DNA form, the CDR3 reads TGTGCCACCAGTGACTACAGGGAAAACTATGGCTACACCTTC. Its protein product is CATSDYRENYGYTF.

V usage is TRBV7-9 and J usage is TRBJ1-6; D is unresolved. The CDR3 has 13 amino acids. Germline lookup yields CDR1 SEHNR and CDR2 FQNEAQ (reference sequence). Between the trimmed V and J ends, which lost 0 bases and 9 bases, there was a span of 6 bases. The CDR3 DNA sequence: TGTGCCAGCAGCTTAGCTACGGGTTCACCCCTCCACTTT. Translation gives CASSLATGSPLHF.

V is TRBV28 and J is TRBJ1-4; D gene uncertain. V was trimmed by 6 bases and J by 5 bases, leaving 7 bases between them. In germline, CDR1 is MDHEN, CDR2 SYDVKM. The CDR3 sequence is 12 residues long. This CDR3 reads CASRGGNEKLFF. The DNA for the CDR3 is TGTGCCAGCAGGGGAGGGAATGAAAAACTGTTTTTT.

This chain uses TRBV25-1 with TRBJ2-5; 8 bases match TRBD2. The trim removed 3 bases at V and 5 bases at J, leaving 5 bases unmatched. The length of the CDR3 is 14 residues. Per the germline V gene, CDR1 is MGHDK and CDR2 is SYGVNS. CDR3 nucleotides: TGTGCCAGCAGTGAGCGGGAGCGGGGGGAGACCCAGTACTTC. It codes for CASSERERGETQYF.

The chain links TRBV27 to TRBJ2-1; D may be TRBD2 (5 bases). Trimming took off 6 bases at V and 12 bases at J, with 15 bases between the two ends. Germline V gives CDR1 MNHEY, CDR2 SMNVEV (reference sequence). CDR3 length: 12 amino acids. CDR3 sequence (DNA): TGTGCCAGCAGCCGAGAGGGTAGGTTGCAGTTCTTC. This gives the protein CASSREGRLQFF.

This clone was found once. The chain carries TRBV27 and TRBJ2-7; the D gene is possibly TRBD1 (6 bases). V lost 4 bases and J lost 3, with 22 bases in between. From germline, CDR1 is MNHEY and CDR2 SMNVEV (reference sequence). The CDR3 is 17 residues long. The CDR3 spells CASSSPYRTVGSYEQYF. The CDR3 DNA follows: TGTGCCAGCAGTTCGCCTTATAGGACAGTCGGCAGCTACGAGCAGTACTTC.

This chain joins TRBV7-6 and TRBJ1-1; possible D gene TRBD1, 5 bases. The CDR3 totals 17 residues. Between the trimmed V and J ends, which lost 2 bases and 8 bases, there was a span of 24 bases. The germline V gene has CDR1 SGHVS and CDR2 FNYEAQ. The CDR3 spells CASSLLQGQPRAVEAFF. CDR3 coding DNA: TGTGCCAGCAGCTTATTACAAGGACAACCCAGGGCGGTGGAAGCTTTCTTT.

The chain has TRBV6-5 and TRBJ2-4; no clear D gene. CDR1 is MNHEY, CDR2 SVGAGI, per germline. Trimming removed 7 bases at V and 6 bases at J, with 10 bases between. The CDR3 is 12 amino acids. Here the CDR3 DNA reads TGTGCCAGCACCAACCAACTAAACATTCAGTACTTC. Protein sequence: CASTNQLNIQYF.

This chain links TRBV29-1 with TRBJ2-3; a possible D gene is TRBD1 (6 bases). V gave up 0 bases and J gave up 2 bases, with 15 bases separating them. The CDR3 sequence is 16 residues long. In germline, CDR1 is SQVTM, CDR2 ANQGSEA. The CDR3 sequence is CSVEDLGQSLTDTQYF. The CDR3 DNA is TGCAGCGTTGAAGATCTAGGACAGTCGCTCACAGATACGCAGTATTTT.

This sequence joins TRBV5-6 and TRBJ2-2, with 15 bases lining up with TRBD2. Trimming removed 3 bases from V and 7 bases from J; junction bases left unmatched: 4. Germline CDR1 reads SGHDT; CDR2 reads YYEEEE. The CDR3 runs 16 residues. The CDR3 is CASSYGTSGRIGELFF. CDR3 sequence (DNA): TGTGCCAGCAGCTACGGGACTAGCGGGAGGATCGGGGAGCTGTTTTTT.

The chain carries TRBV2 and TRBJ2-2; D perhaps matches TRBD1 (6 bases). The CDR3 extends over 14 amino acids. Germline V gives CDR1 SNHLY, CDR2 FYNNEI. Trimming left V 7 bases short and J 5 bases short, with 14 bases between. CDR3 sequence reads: CASIRGGQTGELFF. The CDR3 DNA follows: TGTGCCAGCATCAGAGGGGGTCAGACCGGGGAGCTGTTTTTT.

CDR3: CASSLSAQETQYF. The CDR3 DNA follows: TGTGCCAGCAGTTTATCGGCCCAAGAGACCCAGTACTTC. The rearrangement links TRBV27 to TRBJ2-5; D gene uncertain. This CDR3 is built from 13 residues. CDR1 and CDR2 (germline): MNHEY, SMNVEV (reference sequence). Trimming took off 0 bases at V and 1 base at J, with 3 bases between the two ends.